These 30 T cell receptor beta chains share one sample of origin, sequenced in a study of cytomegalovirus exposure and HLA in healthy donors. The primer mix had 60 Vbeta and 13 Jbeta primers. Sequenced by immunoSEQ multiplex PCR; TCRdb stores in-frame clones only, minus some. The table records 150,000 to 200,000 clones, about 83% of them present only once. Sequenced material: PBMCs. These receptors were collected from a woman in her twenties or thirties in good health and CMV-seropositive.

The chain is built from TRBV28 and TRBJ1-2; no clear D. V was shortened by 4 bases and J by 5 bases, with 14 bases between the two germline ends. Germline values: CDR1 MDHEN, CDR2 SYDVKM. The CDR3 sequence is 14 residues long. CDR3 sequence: CASSYARGVYGYTF. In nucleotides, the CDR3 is TGTGCCAGCAGTTATGCCCGGGGAGTGTATGGCTACACCTTC.

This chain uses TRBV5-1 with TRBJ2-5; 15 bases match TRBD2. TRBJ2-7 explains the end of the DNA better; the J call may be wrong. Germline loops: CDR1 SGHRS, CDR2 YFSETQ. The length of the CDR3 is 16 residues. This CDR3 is CASSRGTSGRTFEQYF. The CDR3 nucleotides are TGCGCCAGCAGCCGAGGGACTAGCGGGAGGACTTTCGAGCAGTACTTC.

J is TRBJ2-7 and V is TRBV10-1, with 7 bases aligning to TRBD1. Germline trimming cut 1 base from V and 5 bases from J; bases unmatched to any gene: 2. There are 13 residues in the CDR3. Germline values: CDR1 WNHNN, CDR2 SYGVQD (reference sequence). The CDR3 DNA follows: TGCGCCAGCAGTGAGTGGGACAGAGACGAGCAGTACTTC. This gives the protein CASSEWDRDEQYF.

The CDR3 loop is CASSLLGQGWDGYTF. For the CDR3, the DNA is TGTGCCAGCAGCTTGCTGGGACAGGGGTGGGATGGCTACACCTTC. The rearrangement uses TRBV11-2 and TRBJ1-2, with 10 bases fitting TRBD1. CDR1 and CDR2 (germline): SGHAT, FQNNGV. Unmatched junction bases numbered 7, after V lost 3 bases and J lost 6 bases. The CDR3 is made up of 15 amino acids.

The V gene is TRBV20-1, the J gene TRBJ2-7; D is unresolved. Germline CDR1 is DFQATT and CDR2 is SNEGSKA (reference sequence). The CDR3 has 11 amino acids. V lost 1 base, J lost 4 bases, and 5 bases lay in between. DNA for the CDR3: TGCAGTGCTAGAGTCGTTTACGAGCAGTACTTC. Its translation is CSARVVYEQYF.

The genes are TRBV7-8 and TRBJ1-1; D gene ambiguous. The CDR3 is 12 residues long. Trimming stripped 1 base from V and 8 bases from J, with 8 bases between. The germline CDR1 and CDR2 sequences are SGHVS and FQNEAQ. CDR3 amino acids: CASSLVAREAFF. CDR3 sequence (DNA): TGTGCCAGCAGCTTAGTGGCCAGAGAAGCTTTCTTT.

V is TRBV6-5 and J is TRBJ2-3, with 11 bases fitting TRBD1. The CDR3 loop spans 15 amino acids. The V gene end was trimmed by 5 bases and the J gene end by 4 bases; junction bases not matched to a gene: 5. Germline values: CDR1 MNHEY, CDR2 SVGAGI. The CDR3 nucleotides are TGTGCCAGCAGTAAGGACAGGGGGCCGGCAGATACGCAGTATTTT. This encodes CASSKDRGPADTQYF.

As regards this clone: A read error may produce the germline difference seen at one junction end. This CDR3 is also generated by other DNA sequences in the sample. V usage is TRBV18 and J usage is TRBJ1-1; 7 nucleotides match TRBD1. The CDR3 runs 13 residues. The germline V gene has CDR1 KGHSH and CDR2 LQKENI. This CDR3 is CASSLTGNTEAFF. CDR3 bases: TGTGCCAGCTCGCTGACAGGGAACACTGAAGCTTTTTTT.

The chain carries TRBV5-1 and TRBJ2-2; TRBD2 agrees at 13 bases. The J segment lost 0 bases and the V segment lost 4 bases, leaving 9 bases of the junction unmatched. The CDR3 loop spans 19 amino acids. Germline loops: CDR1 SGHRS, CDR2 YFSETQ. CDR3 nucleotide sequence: TGCGCCAGCAGCCCGATACTAGCGGGGGGGACAGCGAACACCGGGGAGCTGTTTTTT. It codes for CASSPILAGGTANTGELFF.

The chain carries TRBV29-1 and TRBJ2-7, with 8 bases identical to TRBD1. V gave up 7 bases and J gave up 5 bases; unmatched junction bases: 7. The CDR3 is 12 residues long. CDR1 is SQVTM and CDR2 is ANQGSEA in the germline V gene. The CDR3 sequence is CSARTGWNEQYF. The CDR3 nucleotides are TGCAGCGCCAGGACAGGGTGGAACGAGCAGTACTTC.

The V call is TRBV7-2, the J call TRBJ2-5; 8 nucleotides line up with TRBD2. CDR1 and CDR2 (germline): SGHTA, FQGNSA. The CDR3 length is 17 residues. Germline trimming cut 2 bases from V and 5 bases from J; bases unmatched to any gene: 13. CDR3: CASSLWGFGGAGETQYF. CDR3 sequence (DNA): TGTGCCAGCAGCTTATGGGGATTCGGGGGGGCTGGTGAGACCCAGTACTTC.

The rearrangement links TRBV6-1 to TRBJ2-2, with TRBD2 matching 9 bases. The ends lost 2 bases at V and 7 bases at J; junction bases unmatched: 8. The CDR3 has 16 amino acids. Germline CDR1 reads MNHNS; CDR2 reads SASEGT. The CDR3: CASSERAGGPGGELFF. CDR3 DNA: TGTGCCAGCAGTGAAAGGGCGGGAGGGCCCGGCGGGGAGCTGTTTTTT.

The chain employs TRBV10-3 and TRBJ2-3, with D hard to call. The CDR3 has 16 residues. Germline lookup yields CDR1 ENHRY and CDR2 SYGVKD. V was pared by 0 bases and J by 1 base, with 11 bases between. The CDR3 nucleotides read TGTGCCATCAGTGAGTCAAACAGACCAGGCACAGATACGCAGTATTTT. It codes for CAISESNRPGTDTQYF.

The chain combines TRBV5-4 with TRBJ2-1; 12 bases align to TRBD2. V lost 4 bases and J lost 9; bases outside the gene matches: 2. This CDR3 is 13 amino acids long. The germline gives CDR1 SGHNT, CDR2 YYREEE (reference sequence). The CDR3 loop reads CASSRTSGIEQFF. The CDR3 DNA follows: TGTGCCAGCAGCAGGACTAGCGGGATTGAGCAGTTCTTC.

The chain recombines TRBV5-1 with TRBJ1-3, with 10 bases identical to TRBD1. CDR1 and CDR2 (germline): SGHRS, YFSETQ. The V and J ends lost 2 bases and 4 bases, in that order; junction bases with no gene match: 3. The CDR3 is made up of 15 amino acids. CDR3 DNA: TGCGCCAGCAGCTTCGACAGGGGGCAAGGAAACACCATATATTTT. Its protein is CASSFDRGQGNTIYF.

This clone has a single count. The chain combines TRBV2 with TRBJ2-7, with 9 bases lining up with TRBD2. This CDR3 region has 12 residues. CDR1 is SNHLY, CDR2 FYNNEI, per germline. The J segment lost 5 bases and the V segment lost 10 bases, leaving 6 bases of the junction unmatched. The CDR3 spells CATPSGGNEQYF. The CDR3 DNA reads TGTGCCACCCCCAGCGGGGGGAACGAGCAGTACTTC.

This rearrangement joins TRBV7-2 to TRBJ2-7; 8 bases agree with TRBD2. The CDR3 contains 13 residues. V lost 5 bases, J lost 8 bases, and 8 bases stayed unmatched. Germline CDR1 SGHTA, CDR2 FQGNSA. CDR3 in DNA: TGTGCCAGCAGCCCCCCTAGCGGGTACAAGCAGTACTTC. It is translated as CASSPPSGYKQYF.

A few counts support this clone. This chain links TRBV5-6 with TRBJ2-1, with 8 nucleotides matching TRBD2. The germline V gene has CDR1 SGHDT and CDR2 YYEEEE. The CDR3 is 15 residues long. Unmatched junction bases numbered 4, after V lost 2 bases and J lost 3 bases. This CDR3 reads CASSFGGTSYNEQFF. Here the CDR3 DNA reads TGTGCCAGCAGCTTTGGGGGGACTAGCTACAATGAGCAGTTCTTC.

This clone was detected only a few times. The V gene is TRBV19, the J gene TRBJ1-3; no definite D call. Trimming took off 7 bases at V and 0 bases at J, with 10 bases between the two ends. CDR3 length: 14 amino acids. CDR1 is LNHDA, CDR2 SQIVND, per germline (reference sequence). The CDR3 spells CASTPRISGNTIYF. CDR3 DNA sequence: TGTGCCAGTACCCCCAGGATCTCTGGAAACACCATATATTTT.

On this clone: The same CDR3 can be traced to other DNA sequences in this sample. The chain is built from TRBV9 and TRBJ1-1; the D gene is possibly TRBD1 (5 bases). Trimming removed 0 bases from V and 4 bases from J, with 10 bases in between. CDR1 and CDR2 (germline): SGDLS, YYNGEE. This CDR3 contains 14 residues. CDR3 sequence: CASSVGSGVTEAFF. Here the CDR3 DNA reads TGTGCCAGCAGCGTAGGTTCGGGGGTCACTGAAGCTTTCTTT.

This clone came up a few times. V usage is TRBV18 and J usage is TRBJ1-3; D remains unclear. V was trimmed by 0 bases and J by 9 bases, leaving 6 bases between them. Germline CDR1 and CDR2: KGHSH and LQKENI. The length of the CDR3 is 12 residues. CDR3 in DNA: TGTGCCAGCTCACCACCCGGTGCCACCATATATTTT. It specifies CASSPPGATIYF.

This CDR3 is CASSINEGFNQPQHF. Here the CDR3 DNA reads TGTGCCAGTAGTATAAATGAGGGTTTCAATCAGCCCCAGCATTTT. The chain employs TRBV19 and TRBJ1-5; D remains unclear. Trimming took 2 bases from V and 3 from J, leaving 11 bases between them. CDR3 length equals 15 residues. CDR1 and CDR2 (germline): LNHDA, SQIVND (reference sequence).

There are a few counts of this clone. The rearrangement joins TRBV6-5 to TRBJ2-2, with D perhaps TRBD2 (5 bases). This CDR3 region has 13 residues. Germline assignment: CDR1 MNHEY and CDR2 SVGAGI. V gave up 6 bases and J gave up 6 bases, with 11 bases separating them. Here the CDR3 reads CASRRERAGELFF. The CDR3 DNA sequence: TGTGCCAGCAGGAGGGAGAGGGCCGGGGAGCTGTTTTTT.

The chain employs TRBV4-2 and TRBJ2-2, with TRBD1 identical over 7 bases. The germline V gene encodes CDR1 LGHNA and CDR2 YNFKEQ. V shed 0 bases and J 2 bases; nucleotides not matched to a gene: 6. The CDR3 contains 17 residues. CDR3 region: CASSQETRGRNTGELFF. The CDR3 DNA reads TGTGCCAGCAGCCAAGAAACGAGGGGGCGTAACACCGGGGAGCTGTTTTTT.

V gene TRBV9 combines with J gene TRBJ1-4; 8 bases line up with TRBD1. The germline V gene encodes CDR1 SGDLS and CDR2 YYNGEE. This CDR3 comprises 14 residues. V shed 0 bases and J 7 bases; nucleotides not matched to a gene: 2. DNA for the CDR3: TGTGCCAGCAGCGTAGCAGGGGGCCGTGAAAAACTGTTTTTT. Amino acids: CASSVAGGREKLFF.

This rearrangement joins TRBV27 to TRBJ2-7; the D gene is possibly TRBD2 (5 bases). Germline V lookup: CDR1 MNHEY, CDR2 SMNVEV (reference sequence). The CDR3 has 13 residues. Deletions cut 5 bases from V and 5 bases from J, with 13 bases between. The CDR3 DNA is TGTGCCAGCAGTCGACTAATATCCCACGAGCAGTACTTC. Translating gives CASSRLISHEQYF.

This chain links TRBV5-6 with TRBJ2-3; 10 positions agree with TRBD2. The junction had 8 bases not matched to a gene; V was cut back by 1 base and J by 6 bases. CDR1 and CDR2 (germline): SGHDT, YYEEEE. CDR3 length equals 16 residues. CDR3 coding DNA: TGTGCCAGCAGCTTGTGGGCTAGCGGGGGACCTGATACGCAGTATTTT. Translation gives CASSLWASGGPDTQYF.

Written as DNA, the CDR3 is TGTGCCAGCAGGAAGACTCTATCGGACACTGAAGCTTTCTTT. It specifies CASRKTLSDTEAFF. The chain employs TRBV7-3 and TRBJ1-1; D remains unclear. The ends were cut back, 6 bases at V and 3 bases at J, with 14 bases in the middle. The germline CDR1 and CDR2 sequences are SGHTA and FQGTGA. CDR3 length: 14 residues.

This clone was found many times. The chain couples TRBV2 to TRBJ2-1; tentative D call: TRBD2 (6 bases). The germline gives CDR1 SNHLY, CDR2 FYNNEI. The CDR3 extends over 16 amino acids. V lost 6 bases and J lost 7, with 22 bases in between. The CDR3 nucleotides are TGTGCCAGCAGAGCATTAGCGGCCGGAAGTGTGAATGAGCAGTTCTTC. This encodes CASRALAAGSVNEQFF. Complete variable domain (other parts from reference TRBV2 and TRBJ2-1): EPEVTQTPSHQVTQMGQEVILRCVPISNHLYFYWYRQILGQKVEFLVSFYNNEISEKSEIFDDQFSVERPDGSNFTLKIRSTKLEDSAMYFCASRALAAGSVNEQFFGPGTRLTVL.

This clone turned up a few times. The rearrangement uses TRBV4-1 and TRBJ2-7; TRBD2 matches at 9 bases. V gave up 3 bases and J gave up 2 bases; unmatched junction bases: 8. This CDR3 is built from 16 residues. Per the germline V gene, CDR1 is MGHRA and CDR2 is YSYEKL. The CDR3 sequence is CASSQSGGRGPYEQYF. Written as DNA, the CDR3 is TGCGCCAGCAGCCAGAGTGGCGGGAGGGGTCCCTACGAGCAGTACTTC.